Reported below is one T cell receptor (beta chain). Its antigen is unknown. The data were obtained in a study of T-cell memory formation after mild COVID-19. Study results and limitations: Pre-infection memory already had some responding clones, implying cross-reactive memory joined.

One entry per CDR3 protein results from TCRdb running MiXCR on the 5' RACE reads. The sample consists of roughly 190,000 distinct CDR3 sequences, roughly 27% of them appearing once. This CDR3 has 14 residues. Germline V gene data show CDR1 as SGHRS and CDR2 as YFSETQ. V shed 0 bases and J shed 5 bases, with 11 bases lying between them. V is TRBV5-1 and J is TRBJ1-1; D unresolved. This sequence originates from an adult woman who had mild COVID-19 (a few samples of this study predate the infection). Cell type and time point are not known. Sample: PBMCs or a T cell subset sorted from them (not recorded which). CDR3 DNA sequence: TGCGCCAGCAGCTTGGCGTACGCTGGAACTGAAGCTTTCTTT. This sequence encodes CASSLAYAGTEAFF.